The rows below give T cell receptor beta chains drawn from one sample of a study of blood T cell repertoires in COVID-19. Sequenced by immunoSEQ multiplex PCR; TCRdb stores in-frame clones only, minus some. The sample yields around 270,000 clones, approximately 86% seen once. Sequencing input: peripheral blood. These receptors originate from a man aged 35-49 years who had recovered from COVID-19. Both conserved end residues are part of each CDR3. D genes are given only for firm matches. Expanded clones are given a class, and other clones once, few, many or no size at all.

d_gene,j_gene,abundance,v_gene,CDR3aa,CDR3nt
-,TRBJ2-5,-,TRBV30,CAWRTAGVETQYF,TGTGCCTGGAGGACGGCCGGGGTGGAGACCCAGTACTTC
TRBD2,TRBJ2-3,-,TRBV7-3,CASSSLGRTDTQYF,TGTGCCAGCAGCTCCCTCGGGAGGACAGATACGCAGTATTTT
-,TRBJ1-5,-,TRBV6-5,CATAQGIGNQPQHF,TGTGCCACCGCCCAGGGTATCGGCAATCAGCCCCAGCATTTT
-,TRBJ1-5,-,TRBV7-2,CASSLEGGDGNQPQHF,TGTGCCAGCAGCTTAGAGGGAGGGGATGGCAATCAGCCCCAGCATTTT
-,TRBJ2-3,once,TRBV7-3,CASSLSRTDTQYF,TGTGCCAGCAGCCTATCACGCACAGATACGCAGTATTTT
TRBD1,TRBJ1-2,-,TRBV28,CAINLTGGNYGYTF,TGTGCCATCAATTTGACAGGGGGCAACTATGGCTACACCTTC
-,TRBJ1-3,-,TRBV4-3,CASSQNHWTDSGNTIYF,TGCGCCAGCAGCCAAAACCATTGGACAGACTCTGGAAACACCATATATTTT
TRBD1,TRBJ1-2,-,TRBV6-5,CASSTGGDYGYTF,TGTGCCAGCAGCACAGGGGGGGACTATGGCTACACCTTC
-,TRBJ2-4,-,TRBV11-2,CASSSRLAKNIQYF,TGTGCCAGCAGCTCCAGACTAGCCAAAAACATTCAGTACTTC
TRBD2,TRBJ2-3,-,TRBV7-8,CASSLLAGYTDTQYF,TGTGCCAGCAGCTTACTAGCGGGGTACACAGATACGCAGTATTTT
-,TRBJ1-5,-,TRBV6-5,CASSRGPGGQPQHF,TGTGCCAGCAGTAGGGGCCCGGGAGGGCAGCCCCAGCATTTT
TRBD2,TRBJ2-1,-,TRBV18,CASSPPLAGGPGEQFF,TGTGCCAGCTCACCACCACTAGCGGGGGGCCCGGGGGAGCAGTTCTTC
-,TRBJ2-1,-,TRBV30,CAWSVRDEQFF,TGTGCCTGGAGTGTACGGGATGAGCAGTTCTTC